This is a list of T cell receptor beta chains from one sample in a study of shared T cell receptors in the human thymus. Libraries were prepared by immunoSEQ multiplex PCR; TCRdb keeps only in-frame clonotypes and omits some of them. The sample records hundreds of thousands of clones, approximately 78% being singletons. The same data also went into a second study, on human thymus T cells.

The sequenced sample was thymocytes. These receptors were taken from a boy less than two years old with a congenital heart defect. Both conserved end residues are part of each CDR3. D genes are given only for firm matches. Clone size is shown for a subset of rows, as once, few, many or a class of expanded clone.

size,J,D,V,DNA,CDR3
-,TRBJ2-5,-,TRBV10-2,TGCGCCAGCCGCGACAGCAAAGAGACCCAGTACTTC,CASRDSKETQYF
-,TRBJ2-7,-,TRBV10-3,TGTGCCATCAGCGAGTCGTGGAGGAAAGTTCTTGAGGACGAGCAGTACTTC,CAISESWRKVLEDEQYF
-,TRBJ2-1,TRBD2,TRBV4-2,TGTGCCAGCAGCCAAGAACCGAGGACTAGCGGGATAAATGAGCAGTTCTTC,CASSQEPRTSGINEQFF
-,TRBJ2-1,TRBD2,TRBV29-1,TGCAGCGTTGAAGGGCTAGCGGACAATGAGCAGTTCTTC,CSVEGLADNEQFF
few,TRBJ1-1,-,TRBV7-9,TGTGCCAGCAGCCCCGTGACTCAAACGGCTTTCTTT,CASSPVTQTAFF
-,TRBJ2-7,-,TRBV14,TGTGCCAGCAGCCTACGAGGGCACGAGCAGTACTTC,CASSLRGHEQYF
few,TRBJ2-5,-,TRBV7-9,TGTGCCAGCAGCTGGGTGGCGGGGAGTGGGGAGACCCAGTACTTC,CASSWVAGSGETQYF
-,TRBJ1-4,TRBD1,TRBV7-9,TGTGCCAGCAGCTTAGCAATCAATCAGGGGGAGGATGAAAAACTGTTTTTT,CASSLAINQGEDEKLFF
-,TRBJ1-2,TRBD1,TRBV18,TGTGCCAGCTCACCACCCGGGACAGACCCCCCGGGGTCCTATGGCTACACCTTC,CASSPPGTDPPGSYGYTF
once,TRBJ2-7,TRBD2,TRBV11-2,TGTGCCAGCAGGCCCGGGACTAGCGGGACTAGGGAGCAGTACTTC,CASRPGTSGTREQYF
-,TRBJ2-1,-,TRBV6-1,TGTGCCAGCAATCAAACCAGGATGGGTGAGCAGTTCTTC,CASNQTRMGEQFF
-,TRBJ2-1,TRBD2,TRBV28,TGTGCCAGCAGTTACGAAGGACAGACGGGACTAGCGGGAGTCTTTGGATACAATGAGCAGTTCTTC,CASSYEGQTGLAGVFGYNEQFF
-,TRBJ2-7,TRBD2,TRBV11-3,TGTGCCAGCAGCTCGAACGGACTAGCGGGAGGGCCGGGGTCCTACGAGCAGTACTTC,CASSSNGLAGGPGSYEQYF
-,TRBJ2-7,-,TRBV11-3,TGTGCCAGCAGCCCCGGAGGCGGGACCAACTACGAGCAGTACTTC,CASSPGGGTNYEQYF
few,TRBJ1-4,TRBD1,TRBV25-1,TGTGCCAGCTGGGGGGACAGGGAAGGAAAACTGTTTTTT,CASWGDREGKLFF
-,TRBJ1-2,TRBD1,TRBV6-1,TGTGCCATCGCAGGGGGCGACTATGGCTACACCTTC,CAIAGGDYGYTF
few,TRBJ1-5,-,TRBV12-5,TGTGCTAGTGGTTTGGAAGACAGTAACAATCAGCCCCAGCATTTT,CASGLEDSNNQPQHF
-,TRBJ1-1,TRBD1,TRBV12-5,TGTGCTAGTGGGGGACAGGGGGATATGAACACTGAAGCTTTCTTT,CASGGQGDMNTEAFF
-,TRBJ2-3,TRBD1,TRBV2,TGTGCCAGTACTACAGGGGGCGGCACAGATACGCAGTATTTT,CASTTGGGTDTQYF
-,TRBJ2-2,-,TRBV20-1,TGCAGTGCTACCCTTACCGGGGAGCTGTTTTTT,CSATLTGELFF